The 19 T cell receptor beta chains below were found in one sample sequenced in a study of T cells in Graves' hyperthyroidism and ophthalmopathy. Amplification targeted TCR beta CDR3 regions from RNA transcripts. With the HTBI primer set, the TCR CDR3 went through a first round of RT-PCR. TCRdb ran MiXCR on the multiplex PCR reads and lists one entry per CDR3 protein. Here the sample spans about 680,000 distinct CDR3 sequences, roughly 32% being singletons. The sequenced material came from blood. The receptors were gathered from a woman aged 35 to 49 with Graves' hyperthyroidism.

The chain has TRBV10-3 and TRBJ1-5; 8 bases are shared with TRBD1. V lost 10 bases to trimming and J lost 5 bases; unmatched junction nucleotides: 16. The CDR3 covers 16 residues. Germline-derived CDR1 and CDR2 are ENHRY and SYGVKD. The CDR3 region has the DNA TGTGCCAGCAGCCTTAGACAGGGGACGGGCGATCAGCCCCAGCATTTT. Its translation is CASSLRQGTGDQPQHF.

This clonotype was seen a single time. The chain couples TRBV7-2 to TRBJ2-7; D is tentatively TRBD1 or TRBD2 (5 bases each). CDR1 is SGHTA and CDR2 is FQGNSA in the germline V gene. This CDR3 comprises 13 residues. V was shortened by 5 bases and J by 5 bases, with 13 bases between the two germline ends. CDR3 sequence reads: CASSLEGFDEQYF. In nucleotides, the CDR3 is TGTGCCAGCAGCCTAGAGGGGTTCGACGAGCAGTACTTC.

This clonotype was found a few times. The rearrangement joins TRBV2 to TRBJ1-2; no firm D call. V was pared by 7 bases and J by 4 bases, with 10 bases between. The CDR3 runs to 12 residues. Looked up from germline, CDR1 is SNHLY and CDR2 is FYNNEI. The CDR3 protein is CASKNSLYGYTF. CDR3 nucleotide sequence: TGTGCCAGCAAAAACAGCCTCTATGGCTACACCTTC.

This clonotype was observed at least ten times. V usage is TRBV10-3 and J usage is TRBJ1-2; TRBD1 might be the D (6 bases). Trimming took 10 bases from V and 5 from J, leaving 20 bases between them. The germline V gene encodes CDR1 ENHRY and CDR2 SYGVKD. The CDR3 is 14 amino acids. CDR3 bases: TGTGCCACAGACGAGGGGGGTACCTATTATGGCTACACCTTC. It is translated as CATDEGGTYYGYTF.

The V gene is TRBV29-1, the J gene TRBJ1-1; D is perhaps TRBD1 (6 bases). With 6 bases removed from V and 2 bases from J, the gap between germline ends came to 19 bases. Germline V CDR1 and CDR2: SQVTM, ANQGSEA. There are 15 residues in the CDR3. The CDR3: CSVTSGAGSNTEAFF. In DNA, the CDR3 is TGCAGCGTCACATCAGGGGCAGGGAGCAACACTGAAGCTTTCTTT.

In its sample, this clonotype was seen many times. A read error may account for a junction end that differs from germline. V gene TRBV10-2 combines with J gene TRBJ1-1, with D hard to call. This CDR3 spans 13 amino acids. Germline CDR1 and CDR2: WSHSY and SAAADI. As DNA, the CDR3 is TGTGCCAGCAGAACCACACCGAACACTGAAGCTTTCTTT. This translates into CASRTTPNTEAFF.

CDR3 DNA: TGTGCCATCAGTGGCCTCTTGCGGGGGGTGAACGAGCAGTACTTC. Its translation: CAISGLLRGVNEQYF. This chain connects TRBV10-3 to TRBJ2-7; TRBD2 matches at 8 bases. This CDR3 spans 15 amino acids. Losses at the gene ends were 4 bases for V and 5 bases for J; bases not matched to a gene: 10. CDR1 is ENHRY, CDR2 SYGVKD, per germline.

This clonotype was seen a handful of times. The chain has TRBV20-1 and TRBJ1-2, with D possibly matching TRBD1 (5 bases). Per germline, CDR1 DFQATT and CDR2 SNEGSKA (reference sequence). The CDR3 contains 15 residues. The ends were cut back, 2 bases at V and 4 bases at J, with 17 bases in the middle. The CDR3 loop is CSARLDSKAFYGYTF. DNA of the CDR3: TGCAGTGCTAGACTCGACAGCAAGGCTTTCTATGGCTACACCTTC.

Remarks on this clonotype: A single base separates this from a much larger clone, so it may be a read error. The chain uses TRBV10-3 and TRBJ2-7; D is unclear. CDR1 and CDR2 from the germline V gene are ENHRY and SYGVKD. There are 12 residues in the CDR3. V was cut by 5 bases and J by 6 bases, with 11 bases left in between. The CDR3 loop reads CAISMDAFEQYF. CDR3 sequence (DNA): TGTGCCATCAGTATGGACGCGTTCGAGCAGTACTTC.

On this clonotype: With a much larger clone just one base away, this may be a read error. The V gene is TRBV7-8, the J gene TRBJ1-2; perhaps TRBD1 as D (5 bases). Germline CDR1 and CDR2: SGHVS and FQNEAQ. The V end was cut by 4 bases, the J end by 6 bases, with 21 bases between. This CDR3 has 16 residues. CDR3 in DNA: TGTGCCAGCAGCTCAGGGTACTTACAGTTAGCAGATGGCTACACCTTC. This codes for CASSSGYLQLADGYTF.

V and J are TRBV5-1 and TRBJ2-2; 8 positions match TRBD2. The CDR3 length is 14 residues. V dropped 4 bases and J dropped 7; count of bases not matched to a gene: 6. CDR1 SGHRS and CDR2 YFSETQ come from the germline V gene. The CDR3 reads CASSPIAGNGELFF. The CDR3 bases are TGCGCCAGCAGCCCAATAGCGGGAAACGGGGAGCTGTTTTTT.

This clonotype was seen many times. The CDR3 DNA sequence: TGTGCCAGCAGCTTAGGGGCAGATCGCACTAATGAAAAACTGTTTTTT. This translates into CASSLGADRTNEKLFF. The rearrangement links TRBV7-9 to TRBJ1-4; D remains ambiguous. This CDR3 has 16 amino acids. CDR1 and CDR2 from the germline V gene are SEHNR and FQNEAQ (reference sequence). V lost 1 base, J lost 2 bases, and 11 bases lay in between.

This clonotype was seen a handful of times. CDR3 amino acids: CASTPGQGASSNQPQHF. The CDR3 region has the DNA TGCGCCAGCACTCCGGGGCAGGGGGCAAGTAGCAATCAGCCCCAGCATTTT. The V and J genes are TRBV5-1 and TRBJ1-5; 8 positions agree with TRBD1. J lost 0 bases, V lost 6 bases, and 11 bases had no gene match. The CDR3 consists of 17 residues. Germline V gene lookup returns CDR1 SGHRS and CDR2 YFSETQ. Complete variable domain (other parts from reference TRBV5-1 and TRBJ1-5): KAGVTQTPRYLIKTRGQQVTLSCSPISGHRSVSWYQQTPGQGLQFLFEYFSETQRNKGNFPGRFSGRQFSNSRSEMNVSTLELGDSALYLCASTPGQGASSNQPQHFGDGTRLSIL.

For this clonotype: The limits of the CDR3 on the DNA are not certain, so only TCRdb's listed CDR3 is given. The chain employs TRBV10-3 and TRBJ2-2; the table assigns TRBD1, which was not confirmed against the DNA. The CDR3 length is 14 residues, termini included. The germline gives CDR1 ENHRY, CDR2 SYGVKD. CDR3 protein: CAISTGTGTGSCFF.

A remark on this clonotype: Relative to the germline gene, one junction end is altered; a read error may explain this. The chain joins TRBV12-3 or TRBV12-4 to TRBJ1-4; a possible D gene is TRBD1 (6 bases). The CDR3 runs to 14 residues. Here the CDR3 reads CASTLGATNEELFF. The CDR3 DNA is TGTGCCAGCACCCTGGGGGCAACTAATGAAGAACTGTTTTTT.

This clonotype was detected many times. The chain couples TRBV24-1 to TRBJ2-5, with a possible D match to TRBD2 (5 bases). Germline values: CDR1 KGHDR, CDR2 SFDVKD. The CDR3 runs to 14 residues. The germline V and J ends were trimmed by 1 base and 1 base, with 6 bases remaining between them. CDR3 sequence: CATSDFGLQETQYF. In DNA, the CDR3 is TGTGCCACCAGTGATTTTGGACTCCAAGAGACCCAGTACTTC.

The table lists this clonotype with a few counts. The chain joins TRBV7-9 to TRBJ2-2; tentatively, D is TRBD2 (6 bases). This CDR3 contains 13 residues. V was clipped by 5 bases and J by 5 bases, with 9 bases between them. Germline lookup yields CDR1 SEHNR and CDR2 FQNEAQ (reference sequence). Written as DNA, the CDR3 is TGTGCCAGCAGCCACGGGGGAACCGGGGAGCTGTTTTTT. Its protein product is CASSHGGTGELFF.

The sample holds many counts of this clonotype. V and J are TRBV7-9 and TRBJ2-5; D is ambiguous. The CDR3 runs to 8 residues. The germline gives CDR1 SEHNR, CDR2 FQNEAQ (reference sequence). V lost 5 bases and J 13 bases, leaving 5 bases between the germline ends. CDR3 in amino acids: CASSPVYF. The CDR3 DNA reads as TGTGCCAGCAGCCCTGTGTACTTC.

This clonotype was counted once. This chain links TRBV18 with TRBJ2-7; TRBD2 might be the D (5 bases). Germline CDR1 reads KGHSH; CDR2 reads LQKENI. This CDR3 has 12 amino acids. The ends were cut back, 6 bases at V and 4 bases at J, with 10 bases in the middle. CDR3: CASSEDNYEQYF. The CDR3 nucleotides read TGTGCCAGCTCGGAGGATAATTACGAGCAGTACTTC.